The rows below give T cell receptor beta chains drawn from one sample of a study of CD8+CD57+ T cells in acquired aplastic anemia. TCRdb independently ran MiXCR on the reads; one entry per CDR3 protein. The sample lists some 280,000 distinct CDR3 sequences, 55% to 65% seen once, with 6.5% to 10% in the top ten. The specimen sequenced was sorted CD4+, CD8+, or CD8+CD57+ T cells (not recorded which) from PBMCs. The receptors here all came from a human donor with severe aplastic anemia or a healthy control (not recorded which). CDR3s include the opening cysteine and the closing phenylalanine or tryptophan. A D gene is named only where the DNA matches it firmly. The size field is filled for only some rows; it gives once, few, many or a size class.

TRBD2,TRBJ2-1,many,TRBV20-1,CSAPPLAGGAYNEQFF,TGCAGTGCCCCTCCCCTAGCGGGGGGCGCCTACAATGAGCAGTTCTTC
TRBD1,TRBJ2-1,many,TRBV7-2,CASSFDRVGNEQFF,TGTGCCAGCAGCTTTGACAGGGTGGGCAATGAGCAGTTCTTC
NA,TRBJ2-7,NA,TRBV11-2,CASSLGSEQYF,TGTGCCAGCAGCTTAGGGTCCGAGCAGTACTTC
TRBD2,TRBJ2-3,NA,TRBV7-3,CASSLELAGADTQYF,TGTGCCAGCAGCTTAGAACTAGCGGGAGCAGATACGCAGTATTTT
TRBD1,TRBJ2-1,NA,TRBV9,CASSVEGDSYNEQFF,TGTGCCAGCAGCGTAGAGGGGGACAGCTACAATGAGCAGTTCTTC
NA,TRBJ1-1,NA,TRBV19,CASSIGKMTWNTEAFF,TGTGCCAGTAGTATCGGGAAAATGACTTGGAACACTGAAGCTTTCTTT
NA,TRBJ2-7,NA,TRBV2,CASSGRGGGEQYF,TGTGCCAGCAGCGGGCGCGGCGGAGGCGAGCAGTACTTC
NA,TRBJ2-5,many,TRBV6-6,CASSSTAAQETQYF,TGTGCCAGCAGTTCAACAGCGGCCCAAGAGACCCAGTACTTC
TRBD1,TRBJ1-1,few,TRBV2,CASSVGTGRMNTEAFF,TGTGCCAGCAGTGTAGGGACAGGGAGGATGAACACTGAAGCTTTCTTT
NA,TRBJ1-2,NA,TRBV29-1,CSVGGQQSGYTF,TGCAGCGTTGGAGGACAGCAGTCTGGCTACACCTTC
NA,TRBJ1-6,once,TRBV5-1,CASSRSRANSPLHF,TGCGCCAGCAGCCGGTCCAGGGCGAATTCACCCCTCCACTTT
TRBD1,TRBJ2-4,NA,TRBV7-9,CASSTGTAGEGYF,TGTGCCAGCAGCACCGGGACAGCCGGTGAGGGGTACTTC
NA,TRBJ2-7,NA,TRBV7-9,CAGSHTPTYEQYF,TGTGCCGGCAGCCATACTCCGACTTACGAGCAGTACTTC
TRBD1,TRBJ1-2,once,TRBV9,CASSKTGDDGYTF,TGTGCCAGCAGCAAGACAGGGGATGATGGCTACACCTTC
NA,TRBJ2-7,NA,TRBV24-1,CARADLSYEQYF,TGTGCCCGGGCCGACCTTTCCTACGAGCAGTACTTC
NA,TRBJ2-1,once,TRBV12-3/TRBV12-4,CASSLVGSGNEQFF,TGTGCCAGCAGTTTAGTTGGGAGCGGGAATGAGCAGTTCTTC
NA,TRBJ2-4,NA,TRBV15,CATSSPTGNIQYF,TGTGCCACCAGCAGCCCGACCGGAAACATTCAGTACTTC
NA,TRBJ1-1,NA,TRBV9,CASSVAMGGAYNEAFF,TGTGCCAGCAGCGTAGCGATGGGGGGGGCCTACAATGAAGCTTTCTTT
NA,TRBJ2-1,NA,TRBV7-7,CASSSQPGTRYNEQFF,TGTGCCAGCAGCTCCCAACCCGGGACTCGATACAATGAGCAGTTCTTC
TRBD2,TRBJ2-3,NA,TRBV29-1,CSEGTSGKMDTQYF,TGCAGCGAAGGGACTAGCGGGAAGATGGATACGCAGTATTTT
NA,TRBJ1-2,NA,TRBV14,CASSQTADPIYGYTF,TGTGCCAGCAGCCAAACAGCGGACCCTATCTATGGCTACACCTTC
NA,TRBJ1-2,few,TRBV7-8,CASSLVTADGYTF,TGTGCCAGCAGCTTAGTAACGGCTGATGGCTACACCTTC
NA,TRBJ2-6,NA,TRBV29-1,CSVEDRLDSFKTF,TGCAGCGTTGAAGATCGATTGGACAGCTTCAAGACTTTC
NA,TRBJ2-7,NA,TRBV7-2,CASSPQQGRYEQYF,TGTGCCAGCAGCCCCCAGCAGGGCCGTTACGAGCAGTACTTC
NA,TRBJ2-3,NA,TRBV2,CASSSGVTDTQYF,TGTGCCAGCAGTTCAGGGGTCACAGATACGCAGTATTTT
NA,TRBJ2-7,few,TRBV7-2,CASSAAVTYEQYF,TGTGCCAGCAGCGCAGCAGTTACCTACGAGCAGTACTTC
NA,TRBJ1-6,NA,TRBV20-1,CSARTSYNSPLHF,TGCAGTGCTCGGACAAGCTATAATTCACCCCTCCACTTT
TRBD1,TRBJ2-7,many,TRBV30,CAWSPLVGRGKSYEQYF,TGTGCCTGGAGTCCCCTGGTCGGCAGGGGGAAGTCCTACGAGCAGTACTTC
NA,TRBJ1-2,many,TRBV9,CASSVVGSSYGYTF,TGTGCCAGCAGCGTAGTGGGTTCTAGCTATGGCTACACCTTC
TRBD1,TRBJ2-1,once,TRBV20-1,CSAADRGRSSYNEQFF,TGCAGTGCTGCCGACAGGGGGCGCTCCTCCTACAATGAGCAGTTCTTC
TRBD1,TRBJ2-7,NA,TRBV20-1,CSAETGTATYEQYF,TGCAGTGCTGAAACCGGGACAGCCACCTACGAGCAGTACTTC
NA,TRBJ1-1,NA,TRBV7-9,CASSLGFRGMNTEAFF,TGTGCCAGCAGCTTAGGTTTCCGGGGGATGAACACTGAAGCTTTCTTT
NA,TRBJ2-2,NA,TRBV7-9,CASSPERGELFF,TGTGCCAGCAGCCCAGAGAGAGGGGAGCTGTTTTTT
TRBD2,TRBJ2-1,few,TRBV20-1,CSATETSGRIYEQFF,TGCAGTGCTACTGAAACTAGCGGGAGGATCTATGAGCAGTTCTTC
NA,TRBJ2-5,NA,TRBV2,CASRAGNWPQETQYF,TGTGCCAGCAGAGCAGGGAATTGGCCGCAAGAGACCCAGTACTTC
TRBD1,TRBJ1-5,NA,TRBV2,CAGGQGNQPQHF,TGTGCCGGCGGACAGGGCAATCAGCCCCAGCATTTT
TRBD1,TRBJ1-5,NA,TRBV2,CASNPDRGNQPQHF,TGTGCCAGCAACCCCGACAGGGGCAATCAGCCCCAGCATTTT
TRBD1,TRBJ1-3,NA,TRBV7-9,CASSKTGVENTIYF,TGTGCCAGCAGTAAGACAGGGGTGGAAAACACCATATATTTT
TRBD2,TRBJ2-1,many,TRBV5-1,CASSSRLAGGNNEQFF,TGCGCCAGCAGCTCCCGCCTGGCGGGGGGAAACAATGAGCAGTTCTTC
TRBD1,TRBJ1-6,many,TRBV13,CASSLARGRGYNSPLHF,TGTGCCAGCAGCTTAGCAAGGGGGCGCGGGTATAATTCACCCCTCCACTTT
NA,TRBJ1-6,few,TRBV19,CASSMTGSSPLHF,TGTGCCAGTAGTATGACCGGAAGTTCACCCCTCCACTTT
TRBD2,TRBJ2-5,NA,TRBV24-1,CATSDPGLAGGPVETQYF,TGTGCCACCAGTGACCCGGGACTAGCGGGAGGGCCTGTGGAGACCCAGTACTTC